A single T cell receptor (beta chain) is shown here with its context. Method: immunoSEQ multiplex PCR; TCRdb's copy keeps in-frame clones and lacks some. The sample carries approximately 90,000 clones, roughly 84% recorded once. The record originates from a study of control samples from healthy donors and cancer patients. The germline CDR1 and CDR2 sequences are MRHNA and SNTAGT. This CDR3 has 14 amino acids. V was trimmed by 8 bases and J by 5 bases, leaving 15 bases between them. This clonotype was obtained from a woman between 40 and 55 years old in good health. Sequenced input: blood. The V gene is TRBV6-4, the J gene TRBJ2-2, with D perhaps TRBD1 or TRBD2 (5 bases each). CDR3 region: CASRPGPGTGELFF. In DNA, the CDR3 is TGTGCCAGCCGGCCGGGGCCGGGGACCGGGGAGCTGTTTTTT.